Below, one T cell receptor beta chain is given with its context. The junction shows a germline mismatch at one end, possibly a read error. This specimen comes from a study of blood T cell repertoires in COVID-19. Study-level information: The origin of the acute and convalescent COVID-19 samples was the United States, Italy and Spain.

CDR3 length: 12 residues. Authors' methods: Nucleated cell counts were estimated from reference gene primer amplification. Generated by immunoSEQ multiplex PCR, the TCRdb table keeps only in-frame clones and is missing some. V, J and clone size are those of that table, while D and trimming were read from the DNA. The data show roughly 170,000 clones, roughly four fifths seen once. The receptor comes from a human donor in a cohort sampled during active COVID-19. The source material was peripheral blood. The J gene is TRBJ2-7, the V gene TRBV12-3 or TRBV12-4; weak D call: TRBD1 (6 bases). The DNA for the CDR3 is TGTGCCAGCAGCCATACAGGGAAGGGAACGGACTTC. This codes for CASSHTGKGTDF.